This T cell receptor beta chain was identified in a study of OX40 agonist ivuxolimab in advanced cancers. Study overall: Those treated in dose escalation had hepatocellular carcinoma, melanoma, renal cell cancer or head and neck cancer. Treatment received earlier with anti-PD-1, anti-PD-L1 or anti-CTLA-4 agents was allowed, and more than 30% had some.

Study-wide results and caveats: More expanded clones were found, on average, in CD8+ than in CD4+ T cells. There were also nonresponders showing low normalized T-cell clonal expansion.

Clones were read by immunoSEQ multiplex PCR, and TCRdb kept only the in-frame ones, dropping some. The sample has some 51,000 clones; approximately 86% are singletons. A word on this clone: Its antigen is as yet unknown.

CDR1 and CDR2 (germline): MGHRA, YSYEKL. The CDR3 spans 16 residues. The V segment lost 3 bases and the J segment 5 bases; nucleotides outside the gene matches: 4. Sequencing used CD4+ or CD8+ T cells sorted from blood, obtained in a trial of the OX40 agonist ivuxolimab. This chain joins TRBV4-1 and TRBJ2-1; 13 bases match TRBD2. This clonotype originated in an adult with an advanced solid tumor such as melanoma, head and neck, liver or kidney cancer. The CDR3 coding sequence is TGCGCCAGCAGCCAGGTGGGACTAGCGGGGAACAATGAGCAGTTCTTC. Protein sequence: CASSQVGLAGNNEQFF.